The clone carrying this T cell receptor (beta chain) was recorded only once. Its antigen is unknown. Unsorted samples used roughly 95 million PBMCs for genomic DNA. The data stem from a study of shared clonotypes between healthy human individuals. After removal of 11 bases from V and 4 bases from J, the junction contained 7 bases not matched to a gene. From germline, CDR1 is LNHDA and CDR2 SQIVND (reference sequence). The length of the CDR3 is 13 residues. Unsorted PBMC DNA sequencing spanned ten immunoSEQ deep assay plates. This table comes from immunoSEQ multiplex PCR, and its TCRdb copy is limited to in-frame clones, with some not included. The sample gives 400,000 to 500,000 clones, 70% to 80% of which show up once; 10% to 15% is in the top ten. Study results and limitations: Sampling used blood alone; tissue repertoires probably differ. Sequencing depth was expected to influence donor clonotype sharing.

The rearrangement links TRBV19 to TRBJ1-4, with 7 bases that match TRBD1. The clonotype originates from a woman in her thirties or forties in good health. Some clones in this sample may be carry-over from other donors' samples. The material sequenced was PBMCs. The DNA of the CDR3 is TGTGCCGGCGGGACAGCAAATAATGAAAAACTGTTTTTT. Protein sequence: CAGGTANNEKLFF.